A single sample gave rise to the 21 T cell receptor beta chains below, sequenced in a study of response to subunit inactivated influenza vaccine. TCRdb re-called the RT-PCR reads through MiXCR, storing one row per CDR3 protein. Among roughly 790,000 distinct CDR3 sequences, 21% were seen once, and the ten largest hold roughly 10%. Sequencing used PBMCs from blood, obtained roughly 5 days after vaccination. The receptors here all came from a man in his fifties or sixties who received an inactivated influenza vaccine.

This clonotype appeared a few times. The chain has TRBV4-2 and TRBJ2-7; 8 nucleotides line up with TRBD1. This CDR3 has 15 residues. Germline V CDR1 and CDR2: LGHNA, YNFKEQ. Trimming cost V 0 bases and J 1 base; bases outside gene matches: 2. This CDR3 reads CASSQDRQGSYEQYF. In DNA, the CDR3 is TGTGCCAGCAGCCAAGATAGACAGGGGTCCTACGAGCAGTACTTC.

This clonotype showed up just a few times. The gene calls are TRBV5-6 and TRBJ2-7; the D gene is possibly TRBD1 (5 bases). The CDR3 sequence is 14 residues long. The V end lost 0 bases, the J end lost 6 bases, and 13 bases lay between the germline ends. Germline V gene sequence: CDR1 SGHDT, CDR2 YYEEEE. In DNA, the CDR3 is TGTGCCAGCAGCTTGGGGGGCCTCAGGGTCGAGCAGTACTTC. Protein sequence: CASSLGGLRVEQYF.

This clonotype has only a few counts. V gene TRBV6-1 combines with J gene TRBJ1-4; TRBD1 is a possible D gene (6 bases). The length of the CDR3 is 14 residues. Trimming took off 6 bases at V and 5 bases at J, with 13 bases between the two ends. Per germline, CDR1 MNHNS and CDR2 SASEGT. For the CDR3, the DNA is TGTGCCAGCAGATTGACGGGACACAATGAAAAACTGTTTTTT. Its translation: CASRLTGHNEKLFF.

The CDR3 DNA reads TGCGCCACCACAGACGGCTACAATGAGCAGTTCTTC. This translates into CATTDGYNEQFF. This chain joins TRBV5-1 and TRBJ2-1; D is unclear. The CDR3 is made up of 12 amino acids. Germline loops: CDR1 SGHRS, CDR2 YFSETQ. The V and J ends lost 9 bases and 3 bases respectively, with 10 bases between them.

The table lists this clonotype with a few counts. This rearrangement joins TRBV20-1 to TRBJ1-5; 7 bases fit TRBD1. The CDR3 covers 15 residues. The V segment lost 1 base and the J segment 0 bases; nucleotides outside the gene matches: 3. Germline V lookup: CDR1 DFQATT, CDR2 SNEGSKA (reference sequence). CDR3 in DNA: TGCAGTGCTAGAGGGGGACAGTATAGCAATCAGCCCCAGCATTTT. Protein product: CSARGGQYSNQPQHF.

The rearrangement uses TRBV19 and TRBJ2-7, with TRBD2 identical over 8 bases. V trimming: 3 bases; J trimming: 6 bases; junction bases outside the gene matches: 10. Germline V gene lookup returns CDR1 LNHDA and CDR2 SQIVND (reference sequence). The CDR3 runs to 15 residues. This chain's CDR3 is CASSIRRGDLSEQYF. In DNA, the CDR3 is TGTGCCAGTAGTATTCGGCGGGGGGATCTTTCCGAGCAGTACTTC.

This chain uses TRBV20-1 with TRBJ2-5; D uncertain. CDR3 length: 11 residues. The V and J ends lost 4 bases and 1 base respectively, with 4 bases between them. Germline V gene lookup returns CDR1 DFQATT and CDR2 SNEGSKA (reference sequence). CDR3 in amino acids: CSAKFQETQYF. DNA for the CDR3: TGCAGTGCTAAGTTCCAAGAGACCCAGTACTTC.

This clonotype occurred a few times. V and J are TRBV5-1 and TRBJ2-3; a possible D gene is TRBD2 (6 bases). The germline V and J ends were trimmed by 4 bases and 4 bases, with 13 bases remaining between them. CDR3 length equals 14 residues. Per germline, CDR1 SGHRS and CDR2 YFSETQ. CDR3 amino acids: CASSPRRGADTQYF. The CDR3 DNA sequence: TGCGCCAGCAGCCCCCGGCGGGGCGCAGATACGCAGTATTTT.

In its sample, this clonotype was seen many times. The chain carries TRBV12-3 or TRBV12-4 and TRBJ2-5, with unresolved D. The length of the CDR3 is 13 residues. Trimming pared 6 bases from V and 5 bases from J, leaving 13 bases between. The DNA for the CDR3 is TGTGCCAGCAGCTCACTTCCGGTGGAGACCCAGTACTTC. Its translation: CASSSLPVETQYF.

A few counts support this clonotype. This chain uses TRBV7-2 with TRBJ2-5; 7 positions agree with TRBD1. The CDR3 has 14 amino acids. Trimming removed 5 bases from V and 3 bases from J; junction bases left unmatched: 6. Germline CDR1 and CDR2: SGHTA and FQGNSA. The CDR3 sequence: CASSPGTAEETQYF. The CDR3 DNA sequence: TGTGCCAGCAGCCCCGGGACAGCAGAAGAGACCCAGTACTTC.

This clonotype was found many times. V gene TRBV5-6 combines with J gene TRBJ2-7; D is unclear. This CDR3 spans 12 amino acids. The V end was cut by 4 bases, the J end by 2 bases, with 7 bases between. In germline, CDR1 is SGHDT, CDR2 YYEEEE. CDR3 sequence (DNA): TGTGCCAGCAGCGGGTTAACCTACGAGCAGTACTTC. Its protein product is CASSGLTYEQYF.

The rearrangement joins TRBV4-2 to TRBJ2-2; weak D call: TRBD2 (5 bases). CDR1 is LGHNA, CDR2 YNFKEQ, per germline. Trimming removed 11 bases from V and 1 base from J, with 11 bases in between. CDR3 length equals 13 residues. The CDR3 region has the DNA TGTGCCGTGGATCGGGAGAACACCGGGGAGCTGTTTTTT. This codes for CAVDRENTGELFF.

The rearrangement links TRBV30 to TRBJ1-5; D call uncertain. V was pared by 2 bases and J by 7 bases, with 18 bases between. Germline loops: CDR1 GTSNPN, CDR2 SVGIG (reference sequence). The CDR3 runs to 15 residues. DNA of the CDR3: TGTGCCTGGAGTCTGTCAGGCGGGGTACGACAGCCCCAGCATTTT. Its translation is CAWSLSGGVRQPQHF.

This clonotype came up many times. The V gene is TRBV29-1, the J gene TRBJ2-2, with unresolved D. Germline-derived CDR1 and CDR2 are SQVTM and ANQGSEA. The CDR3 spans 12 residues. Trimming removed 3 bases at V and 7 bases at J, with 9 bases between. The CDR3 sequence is CSVEGGGGELFF. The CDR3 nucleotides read TGCAGCGTTGAGGGTGGTGGCGGGGAGCTGTTTTTT.

The CDR3 protein is CASKRQGRSYEQYF. The DNA for the CDR3 is TGTGCCAGCAAACGACAGGGTAGGTCCTACGAGCAGTACTTC. The V and J genes are TRBV12-3 or TRBV12-4 and TRBJ2-7; 7 nucleotides match TRBD1. This CDR3 has 14 residues. V was clipped by 7 bases and J by 1 base; unmatched bases: 7.

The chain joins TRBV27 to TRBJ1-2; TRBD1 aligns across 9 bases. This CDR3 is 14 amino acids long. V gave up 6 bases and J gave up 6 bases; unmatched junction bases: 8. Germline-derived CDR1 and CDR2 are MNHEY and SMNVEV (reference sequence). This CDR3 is CASSFTGGRNGYTF. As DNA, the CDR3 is TGTGCCAGCAGCTTCACAGGGGGCAGAAATGGCTACACCTTC.

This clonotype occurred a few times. The CDR3 here is CSARSPDQYEQFF. As DNA, the CDR3 is TGCAGTGCTAGAAGCCCTGACCAATATGAGCAGTTCTTC. This chain uses TRBV20-1 with TRBJ2-1; D remains ambiguous. CDR1 DFQATT and CDR2 SNEGSKA come from the germline V gene (reference sequence). The CDR3 runs 13 residues. Trimming pared 2 bases from V and 8 bases from J, leaving 13 bases between.

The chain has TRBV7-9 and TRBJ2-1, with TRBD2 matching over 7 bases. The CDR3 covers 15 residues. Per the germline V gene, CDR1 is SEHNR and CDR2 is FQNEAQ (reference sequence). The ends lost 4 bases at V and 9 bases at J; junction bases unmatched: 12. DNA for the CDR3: TGTGCCAGCAGCTCCGGCGGGCGGGAGAACGGTGAGCAGTTCTTC. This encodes CASSSGGRENGEQFF.

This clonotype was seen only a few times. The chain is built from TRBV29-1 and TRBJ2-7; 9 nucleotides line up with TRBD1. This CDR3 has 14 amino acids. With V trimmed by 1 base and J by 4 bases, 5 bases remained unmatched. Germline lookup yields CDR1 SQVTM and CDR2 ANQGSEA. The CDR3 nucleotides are TGCAGCGTTGAAGGGACAGGGGAGGGTTACGAGCAGTACTTC. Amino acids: CSVEGTGEGYEQYF.

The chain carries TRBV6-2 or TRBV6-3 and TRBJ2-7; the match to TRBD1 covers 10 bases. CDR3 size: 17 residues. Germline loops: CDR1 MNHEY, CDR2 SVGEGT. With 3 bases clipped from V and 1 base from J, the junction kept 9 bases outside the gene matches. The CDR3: CASSYPTGGLKSYEQYF. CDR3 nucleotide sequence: TGTGCCAGCAGTTATCCGACAGGGGGCTTAAAGTCCTACGAGCAGTACTTC.

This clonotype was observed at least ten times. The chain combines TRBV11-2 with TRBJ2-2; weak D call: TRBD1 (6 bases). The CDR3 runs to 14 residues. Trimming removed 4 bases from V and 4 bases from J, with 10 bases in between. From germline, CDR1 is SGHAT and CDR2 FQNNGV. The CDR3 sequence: CASSYKGGTGELFF. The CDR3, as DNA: TGTGCCAGCAGCTACAAAGGGGGCACCGGGGAGCTGTTTTTT.